This TCR beta chain was sequenced during a study of CXCR3-negative and CXCR3-positive naive CD8 T cells. Concerning this clonotype itself: Its antigen remains unknown.

General study results and limits: After cryopreservation, CXCR3 expression dropped partially; most assays used fresh PBMCs.

cDNA libraries for TRB were generated by 5' RACE incorporating UMI labels. From its re-call of the 5' RACE reads, TCRdb lists each CDR3 protein once, without DNA. The listing records fewer than 80,000 distinct CDR3 sequences. The CDR3 spans 14 residues. Germline values: CDR1 MNHEY, CDR2 SVGEGT. Material: naive CXCR3- CD8+ T cells from blood. Noted subset: CD45RO-CCR7+CD27+CD95- naive CD8+ T cells lacking CXCR3 (TNR3-). The rearrangement uses TRBV6-2 or TRBV6-3 and TRBJ2-1; TCRdb's D gene call, TRBD1, goes unchecked for lack of DNA. The source of this sequence is a human donor in good health. Some clones in this sample may be carry-over from other donors' samples. The CDR3 reads CASSRGAGIDEQFF.